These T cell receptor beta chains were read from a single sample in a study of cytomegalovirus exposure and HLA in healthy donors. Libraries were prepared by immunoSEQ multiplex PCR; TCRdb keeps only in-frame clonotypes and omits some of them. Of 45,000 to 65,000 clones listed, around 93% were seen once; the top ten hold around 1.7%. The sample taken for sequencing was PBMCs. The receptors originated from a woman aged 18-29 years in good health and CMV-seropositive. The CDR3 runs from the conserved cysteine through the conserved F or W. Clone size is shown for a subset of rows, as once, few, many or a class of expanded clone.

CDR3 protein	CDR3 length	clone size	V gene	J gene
CASRLGLARQYEQFF	15	.	TRBV6-1	TRBJ2-1
CASSVGQGGNTIYF	14	.	TRBV9	TRBJ1-3
CASSKVPSGAYNEQFF	16	.	TRBV21-1	TRBJ2-1
CASKSEGVEQYF	12	.	TRBV6-5	TRBJ2-7
CSVLGGTYSYEQYF	14	.	TRBV29-1	TRBJ2-7
CASSQLNDRWNYGYTF	16	.	TRBV14	TRBJ1-2
CASSLSYNEQFF	12	.	TRBV7-9	TRBJ2-1
CASSTSAGTTKTAFF	15	once	TRBV18	TRBJ1-1
CASSLGAGTSGLGEQFF	17	.	TRBV7-3	TRBJ2-1
CASSVATWSSYNEQFF	16	once	TRBV9	TRBJ2-1
CASSLDQGETEAFF	14	.	TRBV5-1	TRBJ1-1
CASSSWTGGLKNTEAFF	17	.	TRBV27	TRBJ1-1
CASSSPDRVTEAFF	14	.	TRBV28	TRBJ1-1
CASIPDRSYNEQFF	14	once	TRBV2	TRBJ2-1
CASSLVYEGRPTKVRYTF	18	.	TRBV27	TRBJ1-2
CASNVDRPNTEAFF	14	.	TRBV6-1	TRBJ1-1
CASSGALGNTDTQYF	15	.	TRBV19	TRBJ2-3
CSVQGARAFF	10	.	TRBV29-1	TRBJ1-1
CASSIGQSRAFF	12	.	TRBV19	TRBJ1-1
CASSGGAVNEQFF	13	.	TRBV2	TRBJ2-1
CASSFREGTEAFF	13	.	TRBV27	TRBJ1-1
CASSPSGQSSGANVLTF	17	.	TRBV4-1	TRBJ2-6
CASSGGQVAPGEQYF	15	few	TRBV2	TRBJ2-7
CASKGQGAPETQYF	14	.	TRBV6-5	TRBJ2-5
CATSRGRGSGGRYNEQFF	18	.	TRBV15	TRBJ2-1